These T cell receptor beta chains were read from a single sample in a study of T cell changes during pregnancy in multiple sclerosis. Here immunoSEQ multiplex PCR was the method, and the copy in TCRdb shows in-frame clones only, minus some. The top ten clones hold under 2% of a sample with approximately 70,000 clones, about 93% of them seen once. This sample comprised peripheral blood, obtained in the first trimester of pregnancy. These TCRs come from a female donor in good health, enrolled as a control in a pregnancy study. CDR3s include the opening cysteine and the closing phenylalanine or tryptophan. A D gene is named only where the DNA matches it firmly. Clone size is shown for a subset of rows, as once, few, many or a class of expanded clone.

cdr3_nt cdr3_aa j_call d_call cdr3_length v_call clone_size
TGTGCCAGCAGCTTAGTGGGGACAGGGAATCAGCCCCAGCATTTT CASSLVGTGNQPQHF TRBJ1-5 TRBD1 15 TRBV11-3 NA
TGTGCCAGCAGTGGAGACAGGTCGAACACTGAAGCTTTCTTT CASSGDRSNTEAFF TRBJ1-1 NA 14 TRBV2 NA
TGCAGCGTCCGGGACAGTCGAATGAACACTGAAGCTTTCTTT CSVRDSRMNTEAFF TRBJ1-1 TRBD1 14 TRBV29-1 NA
TGTGCCAGCAGCACGAGGGACAGGGGAGAAGGGCAGCCCCAGCATTTT CASSTRDRGEGQPQHF TRBJ1-5 NA 16 TRBV21-1 NA
TGTGCCAGCAGCTTCTATCCTCGCGGGGCCCCCGGGGAGCTGTTTTTT CASSFYPRGAPGELFF TRBJ2-2 NA 16 TRBV7-6 NA
TGTGCCTGGAGTCCCGCGGAGACCCAGTACTTC CAWSPAETQYF TRBJ2-5 NA 11 TRBV30 NA
TGCGCCAGCAGCCGGACTAGCGGGAGCTCCTACAATGAGCAGTTCTTC CASSRTSGSSYNEQFF TRBJ2-1 TRBD2 16 TRBV5-1 NA
TGTGCCAGCAGAGCTACAGGGGAGACCCAGTACTTC CASRATGETQYF TRBJ2-5 NA 12 TRBV6-6 NA
TGTGCCAGCAGCCAAGATAGGGACGGGGGTCCCGGGGAGCTGTTTTTT CASSQDRDGGPGELFF TRBJ2-2 NA 16 TRBV14 NA
TGTGCCAGCAGCTTACGGGGGGCCCCGGTACACAGCGAGCAGTACTTC CASSLRGAPVHSEQYF TRBJ2-7 NA 16 TRBV7-2 NA
TGTGCCAGCAGCTTAGAGGGACAGGGACGTACTGAAGCTTTCTTT CASSLEGQGRTEAFF TRBJ1-1 TRBD1 15 TRBV7-8 NA
TGTGCCAGCTCACCGTCCAGGGCCCAGCCCCAGCATTTT CASSPSRAQPQHF TRBJ1-5 NA 13 TRBV18 NA
TGTGCCAGCAGTGAATGGGACTCTAATCAGTACTTC CASSEWDSNQYF TRBJ2-4 NA 12 TRBV2 many
TGTGCCAGCAGTTTAACTCTTACCGATGTAGATACGCAGTATTTT CASSLTLTDVDTQYF TRBJ2-3 NA 15 TRBV27 few
TGCGCCAGCAGCCAAGCGGTTACAGCAAACGGAGGGCTGTTTTTT CASSQAVTANGGLFF TRBJ2-2 NA 15 TRBV4-1 once